These 9 T cell receptor beta chains were all obtained from the same sample, sequenced in a study of blood T cell repertoires in COVID-19. TCRdb's copy holds only in-frame clones and misses some; the assay was immunoSEQ multiplex PCR. The sample lists a few hundred thousand clones, 87% occurring once. The source material was peripheral blood. These TCRs come from a man aged 18 to 30 with active or convalescent COVID-19.

The V call is TRBV5-1, the J call TRBJ1-4; TRBD1 is a possible D gene (5 bases). This CDR3 has 14 amino acids. From germline, CDR1 is SGHRS and CDR2 YFSETQ. V dropped 2 bases and J dropped 7 bases, with 12 bases sitting between them. The CDR3 sequence is CASSFTRAREKLFF. CDR3 DNA sequence: TGCGCCAGCAGCTTTACCAGGGCTCGTGAAAAACTGTTTTTT.

V and J are TRBV21-1 and TRBJ2-1; TRBD2 is the table's D call, not checked against the DNA. TRBV21-1 is a listed pseudogene. The CDR3 extends over 23 amino acids. CDR3 DNA: TGTGCCAGCTCGACCCGCACTAGCGGGAGTCGGCCGGTACAGCGTTCCTTAAACAATGAGCAGTTCTTC. Translation gives CASSTRTSGSRPVQRSLNNEQFF.

This clone was observed once. CDR3 in amino acids: CASSAIFLAGAFYEQYF. The CDR3 DNA is TGTGCCAGCTCAGCAATATTCCTGGCGGGAGCCTTTTACGAGCAGTACTTC. The rearrangement links TRBV18 to TRBJ2-7; 7 bases fit TRBD2. J lost 4 bases, V lost 5 bases, and 17 bases had no gene match. Germline CDR1 is KGHSH and CDR2 is LQKENI. CDR3 length: 17 amino acids.

V usage is TRBV5-1 and J usage is TRBJ1-1, with 7 positions matching TRBD1. CDR1 is SGHRS, CDR2 YFSETQ, per germline. This CDR3 comprises 16 residues. The ends lost 4 bases at V and 1 base at J; junction bases unmatched: 10. CDR3 loop: CASSPNPGQPNTEAFF. The CDR3 DNA reads as TGCGCCAGCAGCCCCAACCCGGGACAGCCGAACACTGAAGCTTTCTTT.

This sequence joins TRBV7-6 and TRBJ2-1; TRBD2 matches 14 bases. The CDR3 length is 16 residues. V shed 5 bases, J shed 6 bases, and the junction held 6 bases outside the gene matches. Germline-derived CDR1 and CDR2 are SGHVS and FNYEAQ. The CDR3 region is CASSKGLAGESNEQFF. CDR3 sequence (DNA): TGTGCCAGCAGCAAGGGACTAGCGGGAGAATCCAATGAGCAGTTCTTC.

The table lists this clone with a count of one. The rearrangement uses TRBV11-1 and TRBJ2-1; no clear D gene. The ends were cut back, 1 base at V and 9 bases at J, with 10 bases in the middle. The CDR3 has 13 residues. Per the germline V gene, CDR1 is SGHAT and CDR2 is FQDESV (reference sequence). CDR3 sequence (DNA): TGTGCCAGCAGCTTAGTGGCACGAGGTGAGCAGTTCTTC. This gives the protein CASSLVARGEQFF.

This clone was detected only once. The chain is built from TRBV6-4 and TRBJ2-2; a weak D match, TRBD1 (6 bases). The CDR3 sequence is 15 residues long. Trimming pared 5 bases from V and 3 bases from J, leaving 13 bases between. Per the germline V gene, CDR1 is MRHNA and CDR2 is SNTAGT. The CDR3 coding sequence is TGTGCCAGCAGTATGGACAGCGCTCACACCGGGGAGCTGTTTTTT. This translates into CASSMDSAHTGELFF.

This chain links TRBV28 with TRBJ1-1; D gene ambiguous. Germline CDR1 MDHEN, CDR2 SYDVKM. V lost 3 bases and J 1 base, leaving 9 bases between the germline ends. This CDR3 region has 14 residues. CDR3 coding DNA: TGTGCCAGCAGTTTTACGCCAGAGAACACTGAAGCTTTCTTT. It translates to CASSFTPENTEAFF.

The rearrangement joins TRBV19 to TRBJ2-2, with D perhaps matching TRBD2 (5 bases). From germline, CDR1 is LNHDA and CDR2 SQIVND (reference sequence). CDR3 length: 14 residues. The V end was cut by 6 bases, the J end by 8 bases, with 16 bases between. CDR3 bases: TGTGCCAGTAGGCTCCCGGGAAGATCAGGGGAGCTGTTTTTT. As protein: CASRLPGRSGELFF.